Included here is one T cell receptor beta chain sequence, with context. Its antigen is still unknown. The data are from a study of cytomegalovirus exposure and HLA in healthy donors. Whole-study context: Researchers found that more than 70% of about 400 genotyped donors fell within the Caucasian-associated ancestry cluster.

The length of the CDR3 is 13 residues. Germline CDR1 and CDR2: MNHEY and SMNVEV (reference sequence). V shed 5 bases and J shed 5 bases, with 11 bases lying between them. Overall study results and limits: A previous analysis found most TCR beta V segments productive roughly 87% or roughly 30% of the time. Cytomegalovirus association was assigned to about 150 TCR beta chains. In most subjects, TCR beta sequences reportedly gave accurate predictions of HLA-A and HLA-B alleles.

The PCR employed 60 Vbeta primers together with 13 Jbeta primers. The repertoire was sequenced with immunoSEQ multiplex PCR; TCRdb's copy has only in-frame clones and lacks some. The table includes about 140,000 clones, about four fifths detected once. This clonotype originated in a woman aged 18-29 years in good health and CMV-seropositive. Sequences were obtained from PBMCs. J is TRBJ2-3 and V is TRBV27; D is unclear. CDR3 amino acids: CASSAKTGDTQYF. In DNA form, the CDR3 reads TGTGCCAGCAGTGCCAAGACGGGAGATACGCAGTATTTT.